A selection of T cell receptor beta chains follows, all from one sample in a study of T cells in Graves' hyperthyroidism and ophthalmopathy. TCRdb re-derived calls from the multiplex PCR reads in MiXCR, one entry per CDR3 protein. The sample contains roughly 420,000 distinct CDR3 sequences, 15% to 19% of which appear only once. The sequenced sample consisted of blood. The receptors were gathered from a woman under 30 with Graves' hyperthyroidism. The CDR3 runs from the conserved cysteine through the conserved F or W. A D gene is named only where the DNA matches it firmly. Only part of the rows carry a size: once, few, many, or a class if the clone is expanded.

j_gene | v_gene | len | abundance | d_gene | CDR3nt | CDR3aa
TRBJ1-1 | TRBV5-1 | 14 | many | NA | TGCGCCAGCAGTCCGGCCGCCATTCGGACTGAAGCTTTCTTT | CASSPAAIRTEAFF
TRBJ2-1 | TRBV20-1 | 14 | many | NA | TGCAGTGCGAGGAGAGGGGGGTCCTACAATGAGCAGTTCTTC | CSARRGGSYNEQFF
TRBJ1-2 | TRBV28 | 13 | NA | NA | TGTGCCAGCAGTTTTAGGGGGATCTATGGCTACACCTTC | CASSFRGIYGYTF
TRBJ2-3 | TRBV6-2/TRBV6-3 | 17 | NA | TRBD1 | TGTGCCAGCAGCCCGCGTCAGGTGCAGGGGGTCACAGATACGCAGTATTTT | CASSPRQVQGVTDTQYF
TRBJ2-7 | TRBV4-2 | 16 | few | NA | TGTGCCAGCAGCCAAGATCCGACGGGTGGCAACTACGAGCAGTACTTC | CASSQDPTGGNYEQYF
TRBJ2-7 | TRBV5-1 | 14 | many | TRBD2 | TGCGCCAGCAGCATAGACAGCGGGGTCTACGAGCAGTACTTC | CASSIDSGVYEQYF
TRBJ1-6 | TRBV20-1 | 13 | many | NA | TGCAGTGCTGCGACCGGGACCAATTCACCCCTCCACTTT | CSAATGTNSPLHF
TRBJ2-1 | TRBV15 | 16 | many | NA | TGTGCCACCAGCAGAGATCGGGGCAGCTCCTACAATGAGCAGTTCTTC | CATSRDRGSSYNEQFF
TRBJ2-2 | TRBV12-3/TRBV12-4 | 16 | NA | NA | TGTGCCAGCAGTTTAGAGATTATTACGAACACCGGGGAGCTGTTTTTT | CASSLEIITNTGELFF
TRBJ1-3 | TRBV4-1 | 17 | NA | TRBD1 | TGCGCCAGCAGCCAGGATAGACAGGGGATAGGTGGAAACACCATATATTTT | CASSQDRQGIGGNTIYF
TRBJ2-7 | TRBV20-1 | 14 | many | TRBD2 | TGCAGCGCCGAGGGACTAGCGGGAACCCACGAGCAGTACTTC | CSAEGLAGTHEQYF
TRBJ2-7 | TRBV11-2 | 16 | many | TRBD2 | TGTGCCAGCAGCTTATTATCAGCGGGGGTGTCCTACGAGCAGTACTTC | CASSLLSAGVSYEQYF
TRBJ1-2 | TRBV20-1 | 12 | many | NA | TGCAGTGCTAGCCCCGACGGCTATGGCTACACCTTC | CSASPDGYGYTF
TRBJ1-1 | TRBV6-1 | 13 | few | NA | TGTGCCAGCAGTACACCGGGCAGCCCCGAAGCTTTCTTT | CASSTPGSPEAFF
TRBJ2-2 | TRBV6-9 | 14 | few | NA | TGTGCCAGCAGTTACCAGGGCGGCACCGGGGAGCTGTTTTTT | CASSYQGGTGELFF
TRBJ2-1 | TRBV29-1 | 15 | NA | TRBD2 | TGCAGCATTTCCAGACTAGCGGGAGGGGCGGGTGAGCAGTTCTTC | CSISRLAGGAGEQFF
TRBJ2-7 | TRBV5-1 | 13 | NA | NA | TGCGCCAGCAATCGAGGAGGGTCCAACGAGCAGTACTTC | CASNRGGSNEQYF
TRBJ2-1 | TRBV27 | 15 | few | NA | TGTGCCAGCGTTCGGTGGGGGACGCCTAACAATGAGCAGTTCTTC | CASVRWGTPNNEQFF
TRBJ2-5 | TRBV7-8 | 16 | many | NA | TGTGCCAGCAGCGCCCGAGACCCGGGGCGGGGAGAGACCCAGTACTTC | CASSARDPGRGETQYF
TRBJ2-1 | TRBV15 | 13 | few | NA | TGTGCCACCAGCTCGCCTAGTAACTATGAGCAGTTCTTC | CATSSPSNYEQFF
TRBJ2-1 | TRBV15 | 14 | many | NA | TGTGCCACCAGCCCGGCGGCCGTCTACAATGAGCAGTTCTTC | CATSPAAVYNEQFF
TRBJ2-3 | TRBV20-1 | 14 | NA | TRBD1 | TGCAGTGCTAGAGCCGGGACAGGACCCGATACGCAGTATTTT | CSARAGTGPDTQYF
TRBJ2-5 | TRBV6-2/TRBV6-3 | 13 | NA | NA | TGTGCCAGCAGTCTCCTCTCGGGGGAGACCCAGTACTTC | CASSLLSGETQYF